This TCR beta chain appears in the sequencing data of a study of shared clonotypes between healthy human individuals. The sample holds a few counts of this clone. Trimming left V 4 bases short and J 7 bases short, with 5 bases between. This CDR3 is 10 amino acids long. The germline CDR1 and CDR2 sequences are SGHDT and YYEEEE. Sequencing used immunoSEQ multiplex PCR; TCRdb keeps in-frame clones, though not all of them. Here the sample spans about 2.4 million clones, roughly 93% being singletons. The chain links TRBV5-6 to TRBJ1-2; D remains unclear. Input material: naive CD4+ T cells from PBMCs. Subset specified: CD45RA+ positively selected. This receptor was obtained from a man younger than 30 in good health. Some clones in this sample may be carry-over from other donors' samples. CDR3 in DNA: TGTGCCAGCAGCGGGGTTGGCTACACCTTC. Translated, it gives CASSGVGYTF. Full variable domain (missing parts from reference TRBV5-6 and TRBJ1-2): DAGVTQSPTHLIKTRGQQVTLRCSPKSGHDTVSWYQQALGQGPQFIFQYYEEEERQRGNFPDRFSGHQFPNYSSELNVNALLLGDSALYLCASSGVGYTFGSGTRLTVV.